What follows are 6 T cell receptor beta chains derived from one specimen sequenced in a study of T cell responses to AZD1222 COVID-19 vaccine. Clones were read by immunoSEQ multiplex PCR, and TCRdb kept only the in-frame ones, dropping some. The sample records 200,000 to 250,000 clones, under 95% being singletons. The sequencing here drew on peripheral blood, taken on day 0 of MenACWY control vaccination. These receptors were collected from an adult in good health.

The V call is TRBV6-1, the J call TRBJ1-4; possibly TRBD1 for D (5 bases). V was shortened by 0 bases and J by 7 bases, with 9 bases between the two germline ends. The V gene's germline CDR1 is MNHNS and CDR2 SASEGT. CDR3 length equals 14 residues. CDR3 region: CASSEALGREKLFF. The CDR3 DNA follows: TGTGCCAGCAGTGAAGCGCTGGGACGTGAAAAACTGTTTTTT.

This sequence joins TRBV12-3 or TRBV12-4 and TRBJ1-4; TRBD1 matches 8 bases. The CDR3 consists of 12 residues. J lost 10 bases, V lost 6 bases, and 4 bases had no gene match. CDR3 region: CASSHGTGKLFF. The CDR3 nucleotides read TGTGCCAGCAGCCACGGGACAGGAAAACTGTTTTTT.

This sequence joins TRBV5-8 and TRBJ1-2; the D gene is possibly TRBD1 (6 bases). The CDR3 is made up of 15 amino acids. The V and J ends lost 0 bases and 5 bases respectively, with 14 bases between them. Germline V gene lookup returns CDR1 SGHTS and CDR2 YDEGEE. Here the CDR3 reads CASSLASTGRYGYTF. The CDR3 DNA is TGTGCCAGCAGCTTGGCCTCGACAGGCCGGTATGGCTACACCTTC.

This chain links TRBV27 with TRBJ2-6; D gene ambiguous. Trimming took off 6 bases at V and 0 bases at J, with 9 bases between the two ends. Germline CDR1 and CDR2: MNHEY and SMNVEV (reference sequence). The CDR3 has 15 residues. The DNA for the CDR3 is TGTGCCAGCAGGCAACTCAGCTCTGGGGCCAACGTCCTGACTTTC. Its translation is CASRQLSSGANVLTF. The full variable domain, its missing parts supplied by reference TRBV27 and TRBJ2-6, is EAQVTQNPRYLITVTGKKLTVTCSQNMNHEYMSWYRQDPGLGLRQIYYSMNVEVTDKGDVPEGYKVSRKEKRNFPLILESPSPNQTSLYFCASRQLSSGANVLTFGAGSRLTVL.

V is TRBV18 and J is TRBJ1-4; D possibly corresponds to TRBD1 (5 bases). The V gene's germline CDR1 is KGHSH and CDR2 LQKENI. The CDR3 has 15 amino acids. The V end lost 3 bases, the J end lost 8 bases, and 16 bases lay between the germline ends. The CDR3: CASSPTSGRGEKLFF. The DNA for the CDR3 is TGTGCCAGCTCACCCACGTCGGGGCGAGGAGAAAAACTGTTTTTT.

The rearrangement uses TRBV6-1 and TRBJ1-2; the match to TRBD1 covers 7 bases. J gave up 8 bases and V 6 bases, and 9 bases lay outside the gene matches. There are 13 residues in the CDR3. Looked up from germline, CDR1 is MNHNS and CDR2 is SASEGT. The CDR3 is CASSPTGTRGYTF. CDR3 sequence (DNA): TGTGCCAGCAGCCCGACAGGGACCCGCGGCTACACCTTC.